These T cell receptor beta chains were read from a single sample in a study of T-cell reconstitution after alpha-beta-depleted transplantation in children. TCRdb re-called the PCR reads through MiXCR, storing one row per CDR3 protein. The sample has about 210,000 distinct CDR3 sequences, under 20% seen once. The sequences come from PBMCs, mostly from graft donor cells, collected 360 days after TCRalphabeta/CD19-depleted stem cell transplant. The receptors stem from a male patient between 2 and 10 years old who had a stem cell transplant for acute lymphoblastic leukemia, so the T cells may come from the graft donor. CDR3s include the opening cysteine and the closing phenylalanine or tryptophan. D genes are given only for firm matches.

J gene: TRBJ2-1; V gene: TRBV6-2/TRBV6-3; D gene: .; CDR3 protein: CASWNRGKGEQFF
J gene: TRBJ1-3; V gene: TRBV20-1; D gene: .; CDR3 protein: CSARATGYLGNTIYF
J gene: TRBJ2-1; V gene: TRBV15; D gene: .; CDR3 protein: CATSSFHDSYNEQFF
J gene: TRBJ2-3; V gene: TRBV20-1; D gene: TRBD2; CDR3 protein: CSARDPGLAGGINTQYF
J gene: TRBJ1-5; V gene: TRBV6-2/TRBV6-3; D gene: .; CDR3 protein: CASSYLRTSRPVMPQHF
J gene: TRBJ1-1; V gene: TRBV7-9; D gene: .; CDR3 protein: CASSRVQGHTEAFF
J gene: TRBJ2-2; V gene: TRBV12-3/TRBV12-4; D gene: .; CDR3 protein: CAGWEATGELFF
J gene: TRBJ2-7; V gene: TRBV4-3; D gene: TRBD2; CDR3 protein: CASSLRTSGRDHFYEQYF
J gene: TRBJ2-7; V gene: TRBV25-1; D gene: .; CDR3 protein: CASGPSGSYSSYEQYF
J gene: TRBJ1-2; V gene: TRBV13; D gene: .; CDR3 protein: CASETGGSYSRGYTF
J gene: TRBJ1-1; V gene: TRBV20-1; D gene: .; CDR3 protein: CSASRQGTEAFF
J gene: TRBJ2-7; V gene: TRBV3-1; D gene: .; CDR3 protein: CASSQDGTGLGEQYF
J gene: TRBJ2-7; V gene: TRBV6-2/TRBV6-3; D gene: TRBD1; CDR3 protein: CASSWTGGTYYEQYF
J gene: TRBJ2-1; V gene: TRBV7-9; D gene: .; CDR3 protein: CASSPRTAANEQFF
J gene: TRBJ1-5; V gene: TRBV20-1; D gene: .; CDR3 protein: CSARDRDMIQPQHF
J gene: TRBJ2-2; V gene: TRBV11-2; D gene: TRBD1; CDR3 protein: CASSPQGHTGELFF
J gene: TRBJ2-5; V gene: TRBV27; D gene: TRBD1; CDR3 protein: CASSSILQWEQGPETQYF
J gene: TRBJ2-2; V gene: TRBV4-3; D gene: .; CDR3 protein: CASNPEVRNTGELFF
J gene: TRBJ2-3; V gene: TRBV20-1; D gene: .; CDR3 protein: CSARETGSGDTQYF
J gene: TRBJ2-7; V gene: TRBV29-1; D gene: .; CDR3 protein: CSVGWGPSYEQYF
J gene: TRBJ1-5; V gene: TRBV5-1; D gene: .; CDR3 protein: CASSSTPSGVGSQPQHF
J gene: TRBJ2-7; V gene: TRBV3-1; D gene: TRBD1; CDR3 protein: CASSQGVPSSGTDEQYF
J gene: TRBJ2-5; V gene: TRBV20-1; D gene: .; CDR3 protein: CSARRPGPSQETQYF
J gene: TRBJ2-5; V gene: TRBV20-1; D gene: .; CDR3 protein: CSARELGGGPKTPSYF
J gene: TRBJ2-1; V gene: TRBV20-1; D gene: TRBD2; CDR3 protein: CSARASGEGEQFF
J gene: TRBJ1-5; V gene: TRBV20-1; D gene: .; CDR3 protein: CSARDGGSNQPQHF
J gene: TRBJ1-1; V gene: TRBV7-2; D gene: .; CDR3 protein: CASSFLSLNTEAFF
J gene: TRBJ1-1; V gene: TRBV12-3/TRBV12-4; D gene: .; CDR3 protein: CASRMDSTNTEAFF
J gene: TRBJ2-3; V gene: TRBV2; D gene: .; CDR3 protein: CASSEVSSPDTQYF
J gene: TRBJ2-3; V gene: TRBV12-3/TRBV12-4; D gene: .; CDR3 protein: CASSLEGIVTDTQYF
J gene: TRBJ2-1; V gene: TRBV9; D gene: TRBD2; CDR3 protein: CASSVGLADEQFF
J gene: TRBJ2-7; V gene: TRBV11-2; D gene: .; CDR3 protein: CASSATDRQYEQYF
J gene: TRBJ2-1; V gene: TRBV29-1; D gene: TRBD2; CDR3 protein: CSVERGGRAYNEQFF
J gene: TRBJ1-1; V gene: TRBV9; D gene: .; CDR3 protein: CASSVAGAPNTEAFF
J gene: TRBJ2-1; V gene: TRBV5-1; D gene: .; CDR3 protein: CASTRDPPLNEQFF
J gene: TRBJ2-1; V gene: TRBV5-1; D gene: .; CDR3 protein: CASSLGPGDSSYNEQFF
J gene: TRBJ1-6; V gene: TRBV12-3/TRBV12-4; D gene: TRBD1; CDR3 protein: CASRLGQADSPLHF
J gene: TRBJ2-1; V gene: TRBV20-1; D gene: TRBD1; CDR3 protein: CSAVGQGGNEQFF
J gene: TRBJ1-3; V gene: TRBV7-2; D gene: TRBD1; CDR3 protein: CASSLAAGGRSNTIYF
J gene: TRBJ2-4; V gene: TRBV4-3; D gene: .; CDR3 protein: CASSQDGDVQYF
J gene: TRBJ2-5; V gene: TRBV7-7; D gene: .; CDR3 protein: CASSLNPGQQETQYF